This entry is about one T cell receptor beta chain. No antigen is known for it. Naive CD8+ T cells had a CD45RO-CCR7+CD27+CD95- phenotype. UMI-labeled 5' RACE TRB cDNA libraries were prepared from the cells. TCRdb re-called the 5' RACE reads, yielding one record per CDR3 amino acid sequence without DNA. The sample table sets out more than 40,000 distinct CDR3 sequences. Germline V gene sequence: CDR1 SGHRS, CDR2 YFSETQ. The CDR3 is 13 amino acids. The data were taken from a study of CXCR3-negative and CXCR3-positive naive CD8 T cells. Findings and limits, study-wide: Comparably high diversity was seen in both naive subsets, and much lower diversity in memory CD8+ cells.

The chain links TRBV5-1 to TRBJ1-1; the D call of TRBD1 rests on TCRdb alone, since no DNA is present to check it. The TCR was taken from a human donor in good health. Some clones in this sample may be carry-over from other donors' samples. Sequencing input: naive CXCR3- CD8+ T cells from blood. Subset indicated: CD45RO-CCR7+CD27+CD95- naive CD8+ T cells lacking CXCR3 (TNR3-). CDR3 loop: CASSPGGLTEAFF.